This TCR beta chain was captured in a study of blood T cell repertoires in COVID-19. Study overall: Researchers got acute and convalescent COVID-19 samples from the United States, Italy and Spain. T cells, B-cell-depleted T cells, or PBMCs provided the cDNA or gDNA that served as material.

In the source study's methods: Using reference gene primer amplification, nucleated cell counts were estimated. TCRdb's table, derived via immunoSEQ multiplex PCR, lists solely in-frame clones and lacks some. V, J and clone size derive from that table, while D and trimming were established from the DNA sequence. There are about 67,000 clones in the sample; approximately 79% occur only once, and roughly 6.3% lies in the top ten. CDR1 is MNHEY and CDR2 is SVGEGT in the germline V gene. This CDR3 contains 15 residues. V was pared by 5 bases and J by 0 bases, with 11 bases between. The sequenced sample consisted of peripheral blood. V and J are TRBV6-2 or TRBV6-3 and TRBJ2-4; D not resolved. The source of this sequence is an older woman with acute or convalescent COVID-19. The CDR3 loop is CASSPTRLAKNIQYF. The CDR3 DNA sequence: TGTGCCAGCAGTCCCACGAGACTAGCCAAAAACATTCAGTACTTC.